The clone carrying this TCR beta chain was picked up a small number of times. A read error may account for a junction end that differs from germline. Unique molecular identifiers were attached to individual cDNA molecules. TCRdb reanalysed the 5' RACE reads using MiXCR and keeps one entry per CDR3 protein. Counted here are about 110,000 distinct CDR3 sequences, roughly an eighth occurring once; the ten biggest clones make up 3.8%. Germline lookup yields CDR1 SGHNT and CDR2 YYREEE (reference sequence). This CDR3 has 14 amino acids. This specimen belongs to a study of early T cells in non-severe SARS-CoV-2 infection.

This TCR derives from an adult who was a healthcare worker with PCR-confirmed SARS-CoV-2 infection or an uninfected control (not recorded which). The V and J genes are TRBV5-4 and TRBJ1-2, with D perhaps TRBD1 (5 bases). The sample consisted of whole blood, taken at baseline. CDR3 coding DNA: TGTGCCAGCACCTTGGAGGGGACTAACTATGGCTACACCTTC. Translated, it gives CASTLEGTNYGYTF.